Below, 29 T cell receptor beta chains from the same sample are listed, as sequenced in a study of CD8+CD57+ T cells in acquired aplastic anemia. Using genomic DNA as the template, TCR beta VDJ and CDR3 profiling was carried out. TCRdb recomputed calls from the reads with MiXCR, one row per CDR3 protein. Found here are approximately 200,000 distinct CDR3 sequences, roughly 57% of them singletons; the top ten hold roughly 29%. The sample consisted of sorted CD4+, CD8+, or CD8+CD57+ T cells (not recorded which) from PBMCs. The origin of the receptors is a human donor in good health.

The genes are TRBV7-3 and TRBJ2-7; maybe TRBD1 (5 bases). This CDR3 is built from 16 residues. V was cut by 5 bases and J by 0 bases, with 17 bases left in between. Germline V gives CDR1 SGHTA, CDR2 FQGTGA. DNA of the CDR3: TGTGCCAGCAGCCAAGCCATCGGACAAAACTCCTACGAGCAGTACTTC. This sequence encodes CASSQAIGQNSYEQYF.

V usage is TRBV20-1 and J usage is TRBJ1-6, with 7 bases aligning to TRBD1. Germline V lookup: CDR1 DFQATT, CDR2 SNEGSKA (reference sequence). With V trimmed by 2 bases and J by 8 bases, 9 bases remained unmatched. The CDR3 loop spans 15 amino acids. In DNA, the CDR3 is TGCAGTGCTAGATTCGGTCGACAGGGCTATTCACCCCTCCACTTT. Translating gives CSARFGRQGYSPLHF.

This clonotype was picked up many times. The chain has TRBV4-3 and TRBJ1-6; no definite D call. Between the trimmed V and J ends, which lost 4 bases and 0 bases, there was a span of 16 bases. This CDR3 has 18 amino acids. CDR1 LGHNA and CDR2 YSLEER come from the germline V gene. The CDR3 is CASSPDTAGSSYNSPLHF. CDR3 sequence (DNA): TGCGCCAGCAGCCCCGACACCGCCGGAAGCTCCTATAATTCACCCCTCCACTTT.

This chain's CDR3 is CSARVGRHTEAFF. CDR3 coding DNA: TGCAGTGCTAGAGTGGGGCGGCATACTGAAGCTTTCTTT. The V call is TRBV20-1, the J call TRBJ1-1; perhaps TRBD1 as D (5 bases). Germline values: CDR1 DFQATT, CDR2 SNEGSKA (reference sequence). Trimming removed 1 base at V and 5 bases at J, with 11 bases between. The CDR3 extends over 13 amino acids.

This chain joins TRBV18 and TRBJ1-1; 8 positions agree with TRBD1. The CDR3 loop spans 16 amino acids. The ends lost 7 bases at V and 2 bases at J; junction bases unmatched: 12. The germline V gene encodes CDR1 KGHSH and CDR2 LQKENI. The CDR3 sequence is CASLARGDRRNTEAFF. The DNA of the CDR3 is TGTGCCAGCTTAGCTCGTGGGGACAGGAGAAACACTGAAGCTTTCTTT.

This sequence joins TRBV10-3 and TRBJ2-7; D unresolved. Deletions cut 3 bases from V and 2 bases from J, with 8 bases between. This CDR3 is 13 amino acids long. The germline V gene encodes CDR1 ENHRY and CDR2 SYGVKD. The CDR3 DNA reads as TGTGCCATCAGTGATAGTCATACCTACGAGCAGTACTTC. This codes for CAISDSHTYEQYF.

The rearrangement uses TRBV7-9 and TRBJ2-2; unclear D gene. This CDR3 has 14 amino acids. V lost 5 bases, J lost 3 bases, and 10 bases lay in between. CDR1 and CDR2 from the germline V gene are SEHNR and FQNEAQ (reference sequence). The CDR3 sequence is CASSVGSYTGELFF. For the CDR3, the DNA is TGTGCCAGCAGCGTAGGTAGCTACACCGGGGAGCTGTTTTTT. Based on the CDR3 plus reference TRBV7-9 and TRBJ2-2, the full variable domain is DTGVSQNPRHKITKRGQNVTFRCDPISEHNRLYWYRQTLGQGPEFLTYFQNEAQLEKSRLLSDRFSAERPKGSFSTLEIQRTEQGDSAMYLCASSVGSYTGELFFGEGSRLTVL.

The chain carries TRBV28 and TRBJ2-1; perhaps TRBD2 as D (5 bases). CDR1 is MDHEN, CDR2 SYDVKM, per germline. V gave up 2 bases and J gave up 10 bases, with 12 bases separating them. This CDR3 has 13 residues. For the CDR3, the DNA is TGTGCCAGCAGTTTAGCGGGCCTGGGGGAGCAGTTCTTC. This codes for CASSLAGLGEQFF.

The V call is TRBV12-3 or TRBV12-4, the J call TRBJ1-2; D unclear. Trimming took off 6 bases at V and 4 bases at J, with 12 bases between the two ends. The CDR3 spans 13 residues. CDR3 DNA sequence: TGTGCCAGCAGCCCTACGCGGGGCTATGGCTACACCTTC. Its translation: CASSPTRGYGYTF.

This clonotype was counted many times. V is TRBV4-2 and J is TRBJ2-2; D ambiguous. Germline-derived CDR1 and CDR2 are LGHNA and YNFKEQ. This CDR3 comprises 15 residues. Trimming pared 0 bases from V and 3 bases from J, leaving 8 bases between. The CDR3 sequence: CASSQEGTHTGELFF. The CDR3 DNA is TGTGCCAGCAGCCAAGAGGGCACCCACACCGGGGAGCTGTTTTTT.

Worth noting for this clonotype: Relative to the germline gene, one junction end is altered; a read error may explain this. The rearrangement joins TRBV13 to TRBJ2-7; 13 bases align to TRBD2. CDR3 size: 16 residues. CDR1 and CDR2 from the germline V gene are PRHDT and FYEKMQ (reference sequence). CDR3 amino acids: CASSWTSGRSSYEQYF. The CDR3 nucleotides read TGCGCCAGCAGCTGGACTAGCGGGAGATCTTCCTACGAGCAGTACTTC.

V and J are TRBV10-3 and TRBJ2-7; a weak D match, TRBD1 (5 bases). Germline CDR1 is ENHRY and CDR2 is SYGVKD. V was clipped by 10 bases and J by 0 bases, with 16 bases between them. CDR3 length equals 14 residues. The CDR3 is CATGQQVSSYEQYF. As DNA, the CDR3 is TGTGCCACCGGACAACAGGTTAGCTCCTACGAGCAGTACTTC.

The chain joins TRBV20-1 to TRBJ2-7; 13 bases are a match to TRBD2. The CDR3 loop spans 15 amino acids. CDR1 and CDR2 from the germline V gene are DFQATT and SNEGSKA (reference sequence). Trimming cost V 2 bases and J 4 bases; bases outside gene matches: 5. The CDR3 loop reads CSARPPGLAGYEQYF. The CDR3 DNA reads TGCAGTGCTAGACCGCCGGGACTAGCGGGATACGAGCAGTACTTC.

Only a few counts were recorded for this clonotype. The rearrangement joins TRBV11-2 to TRBJ1-6, with 7 bases lining up with TRBD1. V lost 7 bases, J lost 1 base, and 4 bases stayed unmatched. The CDR3 totals 15 residues. Germline V CDR1 and CDR2: SGHAT, FQNNGV. The CDR3 sequence is CASTWDRSYNSPLHF. In DNA form, the CDR3 reads TGTGCCAGCACCTGGGACAGATCCTATAATTCACCCCTCCACTTT.

In the case of this clonotype: Being one base from a much bigger clone, this may be a read error. This chain joins TRBV9 and TRBJ2-7; D assignment may be TRBD1 or TRBD2 (6 bases each). Germline CDR1 is SGDLS and CDR2 is YYNGEE. V shed 0 bases and J shed 2 bases, with 12 bases lying between them. The CDR3 sequence is 15 residues long. In DNA form, the CDR3 reads TGTGCCAGCAGCGTAGGTCAGGGGACTCCCTACGAGCAGTACTTC. Its translation is CASSVGQGTPYEQYF.

The chain recombines TRBV12-3 or TRBV12-4 with TRBJ1-2, with D perhaps TRBD1 (6 bases). V gave up 8 bases and J gave up 7 bases, with 20 bases separating them. This CDR3 is 14 amino acids long. CDR3 sequence (DNA): TGTGCCAGCCGTAGGGGGGGTTCGGAAGTTGGCTACACCTTC. The encoded protein is CASRRGGSEVGYTF.

The chain is built from TRBV10-1 and TRBJ2-5; 10 nucleotides line up with TRBD2. The germline CDR1 and CDR2 sequences are WNHNN and SYGVQD (reference sequence). The V and J ends lost 0 bases and 3 bases, in that order; junction bases with no gene match: 4. The CDR3 has 16 residues. Here the CDR3 DNA reads TGCGCCAGCAGTGAGTCGTCTAGCGGGGGTGAAGAGACCCAGTACTTC. Its translation: CASSESSSGGEETQYF.

The chain links TRBV24-1 to TRBJ2-3, with 9 bases identical to TRBD2. Germline assignment: CDR1 KGHDR and CDR2 SFDVKD. This CDR3 has 15 amino acids. Losses at the gene ends were 3 bases for V and 4 bases for J; bases not matched to a gene: 4. The CDR3 DNA is TGTGCCACCAGTGATGAGGCGGGAGGGGCAGATACGCAGTATTTT. It specifies CATSDEAGGADTQYF.

The V gene is TRBV30, the J gene TRBJ2-7; D not resolved. The germline V gene encodes CDR1 GTSNPN and CDR2 SVGIG (reference sequence). This CDR3 spans 12 amino acids. Deletions cut 4 bases from V and 7 bases from J, with 14 bases between. CDR3 residues: CAWKLTVGEQYF. Here the CDR3 DNA reads TGTGCCTGGAAACTTACTGTAGGGGAGCAGTACTTC.

A single count supports this clonotype. The V call is TRBV19, the J call TRBJ2-3, with 9 positions matching TRBD1. The CDR3 runs 15 residues. Germline V CDR1 and CDR2: LNHDA, SQIVND (reference sequence). J lost 5 bases, V lost 2 bases, and 5 bases had no gene match. DNA for the CDR3: TGTGCCAGTAGTATACCCAGGGACAGGGAAGATACGCAGTATTTT. Translation gives CASSIPRDREDTQYF.

This clonotype was recorded a few times. This rearrangement joins TRBV20-1 to TRBJ1-2; possibly TRBD1 for D (6 bases). CDR1 DFQATT and CDR2 SNEGSKA come from the germline V gene (reference sequence). This CDR3 has 12 residues. Trimming left V 6 bases short and J 1 base short, with 9 bases between. CDR3 sequence reads: CSAKQGNYGYTF. The DNA of the CDR3 is TGCAGTGCCAAACAGGGTAACTATGGCTACACCTTC.

V is TRBV5-1 and J is TRBJ2-5; D might be TRBD2 (5 bases). The CDR3 loop spans 16 amino acids. Trimming removed 0 bases at V and 5 bases at J, with 17 bases between. Germline CDR1 and CDR2: SGHRS and YFSETQ. CDR3 DNA: TGCGCCAGCAGCTTGGTGGGCGGAAGCGGCGGGGAGACCCAGTACTTC. Its protein is CASSLVGGSGGETQYF.

CDR3 nucleotide sequence: TGTGCCAGCAGAACGGGGCCTGTCGGAGGTCCTTATGGCTACACCTTC. Encoded protein: CASRTGPVGGPYGYTF. V gene TRBV5-5 combines with J gene TRBJ1-2; a possible D gene is TRBD1 (5 bases). V was cut by 5 bases and J by 5 bases, with 22 bases left in between. CDR3 length: 16 residues. CDR1 and CDR2 from the germline V gene are SGHKS and YYEKEE (reference sequence).

This chain joins TRBV20-1 and TRBJ2-1, with D possibly TRBD1 on 5 matching bases. The germline V gene encodes CDR1 DFQATT and CDR2 SNEGSKA (reference sequence). The CDR3 is 15 residues long. V lost 5 bases to trimming and J lost 5 bases, with 19 bases between them. As DNA, the CDR3 is TGCAGTGCTGACCGACAGTTGTCATACCACAATGAGCAGTTCTTC. This codes for CSADRQLSYHNEQFF.

DNA for the CDR3: TGTGGACTAGCGGGTTGGAACACCGGGGAGCTGTTTTTT. It encodes CGLAGWNTGELFF. The chain recombines TRBV2 with TRBJ2-2, with 10 bases matching TRBD2. The CDR3 is 13 amino acids. The V gene's germline CDR1 is SNHLY and CDR2 FYNNEI.

The chain carries TRBV5-5 and TRBJ2-1, with unresolved D. Germline assignment: CDR1 SGHKS and CDR2 YYEKEE (reference sequence). The CDR3 spans 14 residues. The ends were cut back, 2 bases at V and 4 bases at J, with 10 bases in the middle. CDR3 protein: CASSFSGLYNEQFF. As DNA, the CDR3 is TGTGCCAGCAGCTTTTCAGGTCTTTACAATGAGCAGTTCTTC.

The CDR3 spells CASSLAGSRGAEAFF. The CDR3, as DNA: TGTGCCAGCAGCTTAGCGGGGTCCAGGGGAGCTGAAGCTTTCTTT. The chain uses TRBV7-2 and TRBJ1-1, with D possibly matching TRBD1 (6 bases). V dropped 0 bases and J dropped 6 bases, with 14 bases sitting between them. Germline values: CDR1 SGHTA, CDR2 FQGNSA. This CDR3 region has 15 residues.

This clonotype occurred a few times. V and J are TRBV20-1 and TRBJ1-2; D perhaps matches TRBD1 (5 bases). Looked up from germline, CDR1 is DFQATT and CDR2 is SNEGSKA (reference sequence). The V and J ends lost 7 bases and 3 bases respectively, with 15 bases between them. The CDR3 contains 13 residues. The CDR3 nucleotides read TGCAGTGGATCCGGGACGGACGACTATGGCTACACCTTC. Its protein product is CSGSGTDDYGYTF.

The V gene is TRBV2, the J gene TRBJ2-7; maybe TRBD1 (6 bases). CDR1 and CDR2 (germline): SNHLY, FYNNEI. The CDR3 is 13 residues long. With 6 bases removed from V and 4 bases from J, the gap between germline ends came to 13 bases. The DNA for the CDR3 is TGTGCCAGCAGCCCACAGGGATTTTACGAGCAGTACTTC. Translating it yields CASSPQGFYEQYF.